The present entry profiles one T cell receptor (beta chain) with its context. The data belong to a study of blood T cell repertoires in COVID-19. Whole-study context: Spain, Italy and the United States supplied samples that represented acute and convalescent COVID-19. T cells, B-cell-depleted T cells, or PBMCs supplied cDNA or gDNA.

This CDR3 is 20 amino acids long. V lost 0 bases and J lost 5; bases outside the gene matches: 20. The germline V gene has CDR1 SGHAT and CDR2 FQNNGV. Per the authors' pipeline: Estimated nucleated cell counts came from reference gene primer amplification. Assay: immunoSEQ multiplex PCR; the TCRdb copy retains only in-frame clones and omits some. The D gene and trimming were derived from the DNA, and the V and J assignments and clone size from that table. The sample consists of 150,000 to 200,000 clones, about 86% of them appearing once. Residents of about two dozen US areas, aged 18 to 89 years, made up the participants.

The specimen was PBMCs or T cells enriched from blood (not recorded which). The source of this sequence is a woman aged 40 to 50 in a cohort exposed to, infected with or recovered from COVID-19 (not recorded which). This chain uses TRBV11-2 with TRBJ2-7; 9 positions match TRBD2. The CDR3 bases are TGTGCCAGCAGCTTAGATCCCGCGGGGGGGAACAGGGCTTGCACCCACGAGCAGTACTTC. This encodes CASSLDPAGGNRACTHEQYF.